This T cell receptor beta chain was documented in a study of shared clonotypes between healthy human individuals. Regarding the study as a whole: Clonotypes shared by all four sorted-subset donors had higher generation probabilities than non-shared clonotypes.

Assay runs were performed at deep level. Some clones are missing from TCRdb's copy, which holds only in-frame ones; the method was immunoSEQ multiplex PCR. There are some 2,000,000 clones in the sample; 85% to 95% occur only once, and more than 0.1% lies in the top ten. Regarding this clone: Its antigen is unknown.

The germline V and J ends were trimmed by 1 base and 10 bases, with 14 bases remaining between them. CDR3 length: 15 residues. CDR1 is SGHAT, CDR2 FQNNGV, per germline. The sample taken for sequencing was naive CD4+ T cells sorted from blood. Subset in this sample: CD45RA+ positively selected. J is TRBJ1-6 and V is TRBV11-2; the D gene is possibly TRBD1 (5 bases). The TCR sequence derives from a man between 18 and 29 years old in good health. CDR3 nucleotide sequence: TGTGCCAGCAGCTTAGCCGGCAGGGTTTTGTCACCCCTCCACTTT. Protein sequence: CASSLAGRVLSPLHF.